This entry lists 27 T cell receptor beta chains sequenced from one sample in a study of T-cell memory formation after mild COVID-19. TCRdb re-called the 5' RACE reads through MiXCR, storing one row per CDR3 protein. The sample has around 150,000 distinct CDR3 sequences, roughly 11% seen once. Sequencing was performed on PBMCs or a T cell subset sorted from them (not recorded which). Source of these receptors: a man in his late teens or twenties who had mild COVID-19 (a few samples of this study predate the infection). Cell type and time point are not known.

A few counts support this clonotype. The J gene is TRBJ2-3, the V gene TRBV6-6; 10 bases agree with TRBD2. Germline V gene data show CDR1 as MNHNY and CDR2 as SVGAGI (reference sequence). The V segment lost 9 bases and the J segment 0 bases; nucleotides outside the gene matches: 3. This CDR3 has 14 residues. As DNA, the CDR3 is TGTGCCAGTCAAGCGGGGGGGAGCACAGATACGCAGTATTTT. Its translation is CASQAGGSTDTQYF.

A few counts support this clonotype. The rearrangement links TRBV12-3 or TRBV12-4 to TRBJ2-7; D uncertain. The CDR3 extends over 12 amino acids. V lost 3 bases and J 3 bases, leaving 6 bases between the germline ends. CDR3 DNA sequence: TGTGCCAGCAGTTTGTTCGGCTACGAGCAGTACTTC. Translation gives CASSLFGYEQYF.

The chain is built from TRBV7-9 and TRBJ1-1, with D possibly being TRBD1 (5 bases). The V end was cut by 6 bases, the J end by 0 bases, with 32 bases between. The CDR3 is made up of 21 amino acids. CDR1 SEHNR and CDR2 FQNEAQ come from the germline V gene (reference sequence). The CDR3 coding sequence is TGTGCCAGCAGTCGCCTAGGGCTGGGAGAGACACGGCGGGGGGTGAACACTGAAGCTTTCTTT. Encoded protein: CASSRLGLGETRRGVNTEAFF.

This clonotype has at least ten counts. The genes are TRBV15 and TRBJ2-5, with D perhaps being TRBD1 or TRBD2 (5 bases each). The CDR3 has 15 amino acids. Trimming shortened V by 1 base and J by 9 bases, and 18 bases separated the two germline ends. Germline CDR1 and CDR2: LNHNV and YYDKDF (reference sequence). CDR3 loop: CATSRVLAAGSPQYF. CDR3 DNA sequence: TGTGCCACCAGCAGAGTCTTGGCGGCAGGGAGTCCCCAGTACTTC.

The chain links TRBV5-1 to TRBJ2-5; D is uncertain. V lost 7 bases and J 0 bases, leaving 10 bases between the germline ends. The germline V gene has CDR1 SGHRS and CDR2 YFSETQ. There are 13 residues in the CDR3. CDR3 in DNA: TGCGCCAGCCACGATACGTACCAAGAGACCCAGTACTTC. Translating it yields CASHDTYQETQYF.

This clonotype was seen at least ten times. The chain is built from TRBV5-1 and TRBJ2-3, with D maybe TRBD1 (6 bases). This CDR3 has 13 residues. Germline CDR1 SGHRS, CDR2 YFSETQ. V lost 2 bases to trimming and J lost 6 bases, with 10 bases between them. The CDR3 DNA reads TGCGCCAGCAGCTTCTGGGGGCGGGATACGCAGTATTTT. As protein: CASSFWGRDTQYF.

In DNA, the CDR3 is TGTGCCAGCAGTCCGCGGGGGACCCACGAGCAGTACGTC. It translates to CASSPRGTHEQYV. The chain has TRBV6-5 and TRBJ2-7; TRBD2 matches at 7 bases. This CDR3 spans 13 amino acids. Trimming cost V 5 bases and J 5 bases; bases outside gene matches: 6. Germline CDR1 reads MNHEY; CDR2 reads SVGAGI.

V and J are TRBV4-3 and TRBJ2-1; unclear D gene. Trimming cost V 2 bases and J 5 bases, with 16 bases left between them. Germline loops: CDR1 LGHNA, CDR2 YSLEER. This CDR3 comprises 16 residues. The CDR3 here is CASSQTAAQTHNEQFF. The CDR3 nucleotides read TGCGCCAGCAGCCAAACTGCGGCACAGACCCACAATGAGCAGTTCTTC.

This clonotype was recorded at least ten times. The chain couples TRBV29-1 to TRBJ2-3; 9 bases match TRBD1. CDR3 size: 13 residues. Unmatched junction bases numbered 9, after V lost 7 bases and J lost 7 bases. CDR1 is SQVTM and CDR2 is ANQGSEA in the germline V gene. The CDR3 sequence is CSATTGGTNTQYF. The CDR3 coding sequence is TGCAGCGCTACGACAGGGGGAACCAATACGCAGTATTTT.

In this sample, this clonotype turned up a few times. The gene calls are TRBV29-1 and TRBJ2-3, with TRBD1 as a possible D gene (6 bases). Germline-derived CDR1 and CDR2 are SQVTM and ANQGSEA. The CDR3 covers 12 residues. Trimming left V 3 bases short and J 8 bases short, with 12 bases between. The CDR3 sequence: CSVDPGASTQYF. CDR3 bases: TGCAGCGTTGACCCAGGGGCAAGTACGCAGTATTTT.

This clonotype appeared many times. The rearrangement uses TRBV4-1 and TRBJ2-3, with 7 positions matching TRBD1. This CDR3 is 15 amino acids long. V shed 4 bases and J 4 bases; nucleotides not matched to a gene: 8. The germline CDR1 and CDR2 sequences are MGHRA and YSYEKL. This CDR3 reads CASSRPGTVSDTQYF. As DNA, the CDR3 is TGCGCCAGCAGCCGTCCCGGGACAGTTTCAGATACGCAGTATTTT.

The chain uses TRBV18 and TRBJ1-2; 9 bases agree with TRBD1. V gave up 3 bases and J gave up 7 bases; unmatched junction bases: 12. This CDR3 region has 16 residues. Germline V gene sequence: CDR1 KGHSH, CDR2 LQKENI. The CDR3 sequence: CASSPTTSGQGSGYTF. As DNA, the CDR3 is TGTGCCAGCTCACCTACAACATCTGGACAGGGGTCTGGCTACACCTTC. Based on the CDR3 plus reference TRBV18 and TRBJ1-2, the full variable domain is NAGVMQNPRHLVRRRGQEARLRCSPMKGHSHVYWYRQLPEEGLKFMVYLQKENIIDESGMPKERFSAEFPKEGPSILRIQQVVRGDSAAYFCASSPTTSGQGSGYTFGSGTRLTVV.

The V call is TRBV11-2, the J call TRBJ2-3; no reliable D call. The CDR3 loop spans 15 amino acids. The germline V and J ends were trimmed by 0 bases and 4 bases, with 11 bases remaining between them. Per germline, CDR1 SGHAT and CDR2 FQNNGV. The CDR3 loop reads CASSLDLLVADTQYF. The CDR3 DNA reads as TGTGCCAGCAGCTTAGATCTTCTAGTGGCAGATACGCAGTATTTT.

This clonotype was seen a handful of times. The chain carries TRBV4-3 and TRBJ2-3, with D hard to call. The CDR3 covers 13 residues. Trimming stripped 5 bases from V and 5 bases from J, with 11 bases between. Per germline, CDR1 LGHNA and CDR2 YSLEER. The CDR3 region is CASSELPRDTQYF. CDR3 DNA sequence: TGCGCCAGCAGCGAATTACCCCGAGATACGCAGTATTTT.

This clonotype occurred a few times. This chain connects TRBV5-1 to TRBJ1-1, with 9 positions matching TRBD1. Germline trimming cut 2 bases from V and 5 bases from J; bases unmatched to any gene: 7. Per the germline V gene, CDR1 is SGHRS and CDR2 is YFSETQ. The CDR3 loop spans 15 amino acids. The CDR3 here is CASSLTGTGLTEAFF. The CDR3, as DNA: TGCGCCAGCAGCTTAACCGGGACAGGGCTGACTGAAGCTTTCTTT.

This clonotype was observed many times. The chain is built from TRBV5-1 and TRBJ2-7; D not certain. Germline assignment: CDR1 SGHRS and CDR2 YFSETQ. V lost 0 bases and J lost 2, with 6 bases in between. The CDR3 loop spans 13 amino acids. CDR3 DNA sequence: TGCGCCAGCAGCTTGGTAGCAGCCTACGAGCAGTACTTC. Protein: CASSLVAAYEQYF.

There are a few counts of this clonotype. The chain is built from TRBV12-3 or TRBV12-4 and TRBJ2-3, with D perhaps matching TRBD2 (6 bases). The CDR3 has 16 residues. Deletions cut 6 bases from V and 4 bases from J, with 20 bases between. The CDR3 spells CASSSRATGVPDTQYF. The CDR3 nucleotides are TGTGCCAGCAGCTCAAGGGCAACGGGGGTCCCAGATACGCAGTATTTT.

This clonotype turned up a few times. The V and J genes are TRBV7-9 and TRBJ2-1; D may be TRBD2 (6 bases). The V end was cut by 1 base, the J end by 8 bases, with 12 bases between. Germline CDR1 reads SEHNR; CDR2 reads FQNEAQ (reference sequence). This CDR3 has 14 residues. The CDR3 coding sequence is TGTGCCAGCAGCTTAGGGACGGAGGGCCATGAGCAGTTCTTC. Its protein product is CASSLGTEGHEQFF.

The rearrangement links TRBV24-1 to TRBJ2-7, with TRBD1 as a possible D gene (6 bases). This CDR3 is 13 amino acids long. Trimming stripped 4 bases from V and 4 bases from J, with 10 bases between. Looked up from germline, CDR1 is KGHDR and CDR2 is SFDVKD. The CDR3 reads CATSEQGTYEQYV. The CDR3 coding sequence is TGTGCCACCAGTGAGCAGGGGACGTACGAGCAGTACGTC.

The V gene is TRBV5-1, the J gene TRBJ1-6; D is uncertain. This CDR3 is built from 13 residues. Per germline, CDR1 SGHRS and CDR2 YFSETQ. The V end lost 3 bases, the J end lost 6 bases, and 7 bases lay between the germline ends. CDR3 loop: CASSSAINSPLHF. For the CDR3, the DNA is TGCGCCAGCAGCTCAGCCATTAATTCACCCCTCCACTTT.

This clonotype has only a few counts. The chain is built from TRBV20-1 and TRBJ2-3, with 8 bases fitting TRBD1. Germline loops: CDR1 DFQATT, CDR2 SNEGSKA (reference sequence). The CDR3 length is 14 residues. J lost 6 bases, V lost 5 bases, and 10 bases had no gene match. The CDR3 region is CSASQGVNADTQYF. DNA for the CDR3: TGCAGTGCTTCACAGGGGGTGAACGCGGATACGCAGTATTTT.

The genes are TRBV3-2 and TRBJ2-7; the DNA was not used to check the table's D call, TRBD2. TRBV3-2 is a recognized pseudogene. There are 14 residues in the CDR3. The CDR3, as DNA: TGTGCCAGTAGCCAGCGAACTAGCGGGGGTGAGCAGTACGTC. It encodes CASSQRTSGGEQYV.

The chain uses TRBV27 and TRBJ1-5, with TRBD1 as a possible D gene (6 bases). The CDR3 covers 15 residues. V was clipped by 2 bases and J by 4 bases, with 12 bases between them. Germline V gene sequence: CDR1 MNHEY, CDR2 SMNVEV (reference sequence). CDR3 nucleotide sequence: TGTGCCAGCAGTTTAGGGGGGCTTTGGAATCAGCCCCAGCATTTT. Translated, it gives CASSLGGLWNQPQHF.

This clonotype was counted between two and nine times. This rearrangement joins TRBV7-2 to TRBJ2-7; 7 bases match TRBD1. Germline V gene data show CDR1 as SGHTA and CDR2 as FQGNSA. The CDR3 length is 14 residues. Losses at the gene ends were 5 bases for V and 2 bases for J; bases not matched to a gene: 6. The CDR3 here is CASSTGTVPYEQYF. The CDR3 DNA sequence: TGTGCCAGCAGCACCGGGACAGTCCCCTACGAGCAGTACTTC.

This clonotype was seen only a few times. V gene TRBV12-3 or TRBV12-4 combines with J gene TRBJ2-3; D is tentatively TRBD1 or TRBD2 (5 bases each). This CDR3 has 13 residues. Trimming removed 6 bases from V and 8 bases from J, with 15 bases in between. This CDR3 is CASSSWVGGTQYF. CDR3 in DNA: TGTGCCAGCAGCTCCTGGGTTGGGGGTACGCAGTATTTT.

The chain is built from TRBV5-1 and TRBJ2-7, with D maybe TRBD1 (5 bases). The germline gives CDR1 SGHRS, CDR2 YFSETQ. The CDR3 totals 13 residues. V was clipped by 8 bases and J by 7 bases, with 19 bases between them. CDR3 bases: TGCGCCAGTTCCGAGACAGCCGACACAGAGCAGTACTTC. This gives the protein CASSETADTEQYF.

This clonotype was picked up a small number of times. The chain is built from TRBV10-3 and TRBJ1-1, with D possibly TRBD1 on 6 matching bases. V was clipped by 5 bases and J by 3 bases, with 16 bases between them. Germline CDR1 is ENHRY and CDR2 is SYGVKD. The CDR3 has 15 residues. The DNA for the CDR3 is TGTGCCATCAGTTTAATTTGGACAGACCACACTGAAGCTTTCTTT. Translating it yields CAISLIWTDHTEAFF.